The T cell receptor (beta chain) described here comes from a study of T cell responses to AZD1222 COVID-19 vaccine. Per germline, CDR1 SGHNT and CDR2 YYREEE (reference sequence). The V gene lost 4 bases and the J gene lost 0 bases, with 8 bases spanning the gap. CDR3 length: 15 residues. Generated by immunoSEQ multiplex PCR, the TCRdb table keeps only in-frame clones and is missing some. Found here are 100,000 to 150,000 clones, around 80% of them singletons; the top ten hold roughly a quarter. The V and J genes are TRBV5-4 and TRBJ2-6; D is unclear. The input for sequencing was peripheral blood, taken 28 days after the second AZD1222 dose. This sequence originates from an adult who received the AZD1222 COVID-19 vaccine. The CDR3 coding sequence is TGTGCCAGCAGCAACTACGGCTCTGGGGCCAACGTCCTGACTTTC. Translation gives CASSNYGSGANVLTF.